This TCR beta chain is drawn from a study of technical replicates of blood from several donors (dated by TCRdb to 2016 to 2017). The protocol used for the library was the immunoSEQ multiplex PCR assay. Imported from immuneACCESS, the table was reduced by TCRdb to in-frame sequences with V and J called. These copies leave out some clones; in studies compared against another copy, an unresolved V gene accounts for under half, and the cause of the remainder is not known. The sample table shows approximately 59,000 clones, and approximately 83% are seen once. The ten largest clonotypes hold approximately 5.4% of the sample. Of note for this clone: The antigen it recognizes is unknown. The record has no base qualities; no much larger clone is one base away.

This clonotype was obtained from a human donor in good health. Some clones in this sample may be carry-over from other donors' samples. Sequenced sample: PBMCs.

The CDR3 in this case is CASSVTRTGRYEQYF. The bases are TGTGCCAGCAGTGTCACTCGGACAGGGCGATACGAGCAGTACTTC. The receptor chain draws on TRBV6-5 and TRBJ2-7; 8 of the junction bases match TRBD1. Including the terminal cysteine and phenylalanine, the CDR3 comprises 15 residues. Solely the CDR3 DNA is kept, with 45 bases framed from the first base. In the germline V gene, CDR1 corresponds to MNHEY and CDR2 to SVGAGI. V is cut back by 5 bases and J by 4 bases, with 10 bases in the junction unmatched.